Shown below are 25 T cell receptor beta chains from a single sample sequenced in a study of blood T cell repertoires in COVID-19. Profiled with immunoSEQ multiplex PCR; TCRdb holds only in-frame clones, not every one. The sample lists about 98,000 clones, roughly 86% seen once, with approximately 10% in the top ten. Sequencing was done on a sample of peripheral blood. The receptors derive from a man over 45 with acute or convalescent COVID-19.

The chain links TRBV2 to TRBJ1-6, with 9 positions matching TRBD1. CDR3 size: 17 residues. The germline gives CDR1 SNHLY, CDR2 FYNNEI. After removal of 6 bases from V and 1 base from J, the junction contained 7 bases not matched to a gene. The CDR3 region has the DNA TGTGCCAGCAGCTCAACAGGGGGCGCATCCTATAATTCACCCCTCCACTTT. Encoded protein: CASSSTGGASYNSPLHF.

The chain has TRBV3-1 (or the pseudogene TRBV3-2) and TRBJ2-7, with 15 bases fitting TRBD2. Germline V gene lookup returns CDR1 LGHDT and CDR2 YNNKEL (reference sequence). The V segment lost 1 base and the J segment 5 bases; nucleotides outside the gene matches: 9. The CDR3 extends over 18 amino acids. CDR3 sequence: CASSQGLGTSGRLNEQYF. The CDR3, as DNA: TGTGCCAGCAGCCAAGGGTTGGGGACTAGCGGGAGGTTGAACGAGCAGTACTTC.

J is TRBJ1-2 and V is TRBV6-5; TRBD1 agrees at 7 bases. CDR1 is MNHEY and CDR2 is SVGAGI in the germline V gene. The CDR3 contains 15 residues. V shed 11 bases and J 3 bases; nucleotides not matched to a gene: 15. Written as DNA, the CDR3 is TGTGCCGTCTATCGCGGCAGGGGGAGAGACTATGGCTACACCTTC. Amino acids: CAVYRGRGRDYGYTF.

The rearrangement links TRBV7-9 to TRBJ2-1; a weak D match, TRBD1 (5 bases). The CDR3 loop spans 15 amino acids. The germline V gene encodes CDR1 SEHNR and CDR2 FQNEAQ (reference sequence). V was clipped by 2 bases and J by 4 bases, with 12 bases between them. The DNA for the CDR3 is TGTGCCAGCAGCTTACAGGGAATAGGGTACAATGAGCAGTTCTTC. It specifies CASSLQGIGYNEQFF.

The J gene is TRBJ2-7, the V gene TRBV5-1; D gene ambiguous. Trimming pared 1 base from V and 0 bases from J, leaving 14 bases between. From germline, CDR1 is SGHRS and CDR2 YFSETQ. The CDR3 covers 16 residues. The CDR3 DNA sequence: TGCGCCAGCAGCTTGTCTCGCGTCACGTTCTCCTACGAGCAGTACTTC. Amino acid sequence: CASSLSRVTFSYEQYF.

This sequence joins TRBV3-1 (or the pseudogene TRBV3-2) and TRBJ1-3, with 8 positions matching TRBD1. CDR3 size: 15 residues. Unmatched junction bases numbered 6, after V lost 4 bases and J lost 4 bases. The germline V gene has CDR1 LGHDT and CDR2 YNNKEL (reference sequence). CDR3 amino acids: CASSLDRGWGNTIYF. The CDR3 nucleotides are TGTGCCAGCAGCCTAGACAGGGGTTGGGGAAACACCATATATTTT.

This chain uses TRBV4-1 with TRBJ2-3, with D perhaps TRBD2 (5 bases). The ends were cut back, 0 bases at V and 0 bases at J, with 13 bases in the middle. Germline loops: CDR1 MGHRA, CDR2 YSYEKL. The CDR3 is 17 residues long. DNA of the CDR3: TGCGCCAGCAGCCAAGAAAGGCTAGCTTTTAGCACAGATACGCAGTATTTT. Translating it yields CASSQERLAFSTDTQYF.

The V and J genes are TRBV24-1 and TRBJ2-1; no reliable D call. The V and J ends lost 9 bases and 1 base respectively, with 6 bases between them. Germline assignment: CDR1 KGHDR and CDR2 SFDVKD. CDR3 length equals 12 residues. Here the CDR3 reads CATSDSYNEQFF. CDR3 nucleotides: TGTGCCACCTCAGATTCCTACAATGAGCAGTTCTTC.

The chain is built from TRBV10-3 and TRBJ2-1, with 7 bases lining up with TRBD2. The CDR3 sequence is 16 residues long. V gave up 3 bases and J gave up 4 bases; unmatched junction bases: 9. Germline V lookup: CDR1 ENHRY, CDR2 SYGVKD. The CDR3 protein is CAISEGRASGYNEQFF. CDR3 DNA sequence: TGTGCCATCAGTGAAGGGAGGGCTAGCGGATACAATGAGCAGTTCTTC.

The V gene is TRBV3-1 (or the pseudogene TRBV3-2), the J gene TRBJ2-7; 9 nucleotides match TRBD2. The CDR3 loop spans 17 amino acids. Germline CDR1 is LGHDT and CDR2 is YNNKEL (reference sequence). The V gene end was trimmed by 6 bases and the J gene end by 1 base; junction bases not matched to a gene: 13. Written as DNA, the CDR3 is TGTGCCAGCAGTCAACGGCGGGGCACTAGCGGGTCCTACGAGCAGTACTTC. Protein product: CASSQRRGTSGSYEQYF.

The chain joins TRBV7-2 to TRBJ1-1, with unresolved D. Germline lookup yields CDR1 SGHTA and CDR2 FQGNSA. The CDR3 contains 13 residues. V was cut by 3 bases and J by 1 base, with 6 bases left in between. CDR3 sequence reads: CASSFRGNTEAFF. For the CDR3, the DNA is TGTGCCAGCAGCTTCCGGGGGAACACTGAAGCTTTCTTT.

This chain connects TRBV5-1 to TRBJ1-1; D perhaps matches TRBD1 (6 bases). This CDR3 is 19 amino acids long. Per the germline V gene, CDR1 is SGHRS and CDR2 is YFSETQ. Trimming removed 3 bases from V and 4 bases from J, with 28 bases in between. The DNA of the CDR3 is TGCGCCAGCAGCTCTCCCGAGGGGCAGGGGTGGGGTTCCGGCACTGAAGCTTTCTTT. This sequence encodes CASSSPEGQGWGSGTEAFF.

The CDR3 DNA sequence: TGTGCCAGCAGCTTATTACTCGGGGACACTGAAGCTTTCTTT. Protein product: CASSLLLGDTEAFF. The chain is built from TRBV7-9 and TRBJ1-1, with no clear D. In germline, CDR1 is SEHNR, CDR2 FQNEAQ (reference sequence). Trimming removed 2 bases at V and 3 bases at J, with 10 bases between. The CDR3 spans 14 residues. The whole variable domain, remainder taken from reference TRBV7-9 and TRBJ1-1, is DTGVSQNPRHKITKRGQNVTFRCDPISEHNRLYWYRQTLGQGPEFLTYFQNEAQLEKSRLLSDRFSAERPKGSFSTLEIQRTEQGDSAMYLCASSLLLGDTEAFFGQGTRLTVV.

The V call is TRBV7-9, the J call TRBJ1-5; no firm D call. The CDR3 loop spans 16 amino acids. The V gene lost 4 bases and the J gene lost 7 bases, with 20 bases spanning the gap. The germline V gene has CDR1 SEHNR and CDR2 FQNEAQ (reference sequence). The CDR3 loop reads CASSSSSTVSGQPQHF. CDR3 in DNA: TGTGCCAGCAGCTCCTCTTCAACAGTGTCGGGACAGCCCCAGCATTTT. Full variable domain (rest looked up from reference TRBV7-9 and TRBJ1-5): DTGVSQNPRHKITKRGQNVTFRCDPISEHNRLYWYRQTLGQGPEFLTYFQNEAQLEKSRLLSDRFSAERPKGSFSTLEIQRTEQGDSAMYLCASSSSSTVSGQPQHFGDGTRLSIL.

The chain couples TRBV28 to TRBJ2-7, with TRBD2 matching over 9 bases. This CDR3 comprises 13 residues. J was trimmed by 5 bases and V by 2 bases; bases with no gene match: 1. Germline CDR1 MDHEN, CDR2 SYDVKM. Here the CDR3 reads CASSLAGGNEQYF. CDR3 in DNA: TGTGCCAGCAGTTTAGCGGGAGGGAACGAGCAGTACTTC.

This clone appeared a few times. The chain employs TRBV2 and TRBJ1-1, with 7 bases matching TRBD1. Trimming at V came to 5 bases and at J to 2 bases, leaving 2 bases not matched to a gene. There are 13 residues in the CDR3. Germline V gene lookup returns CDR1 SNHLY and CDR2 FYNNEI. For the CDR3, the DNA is TGTGCCAGCAGTCGGGACAGAAACACTGAAGCTTTCTTT. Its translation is CASSRDRNTEAFF.

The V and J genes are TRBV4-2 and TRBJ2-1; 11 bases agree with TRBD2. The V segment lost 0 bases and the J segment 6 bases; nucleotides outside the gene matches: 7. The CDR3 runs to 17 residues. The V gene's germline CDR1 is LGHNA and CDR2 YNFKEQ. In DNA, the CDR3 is TGTGCCAGCAGCCAAGAACCCGGGACTAGCGGACGCAATGAGCAGTTCTTC. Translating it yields CASSQEPGTSGRNEQFF.

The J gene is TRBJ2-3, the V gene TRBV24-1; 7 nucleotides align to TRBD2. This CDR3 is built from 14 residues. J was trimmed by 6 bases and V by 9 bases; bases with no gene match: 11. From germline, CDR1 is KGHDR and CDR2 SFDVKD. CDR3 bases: TGTGCCACCGGATTAGCGGGTTCTCGGGATACGCAGTATTTT. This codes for CATGLAGSRDTQYF.

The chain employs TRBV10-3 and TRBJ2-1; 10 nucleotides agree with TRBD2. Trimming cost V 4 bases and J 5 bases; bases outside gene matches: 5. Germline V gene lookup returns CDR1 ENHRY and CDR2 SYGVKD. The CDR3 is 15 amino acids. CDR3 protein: CAISGTSGRDNEQFF. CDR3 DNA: TGTGCCATCAGTGGGACTAGCGGACGTGACAATGAGCAGTTCTTC.

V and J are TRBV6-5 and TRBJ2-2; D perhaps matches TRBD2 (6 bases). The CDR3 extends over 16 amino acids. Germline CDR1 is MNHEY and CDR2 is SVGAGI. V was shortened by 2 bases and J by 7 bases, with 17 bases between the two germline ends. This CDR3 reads CASSYEGGVNGGELFF. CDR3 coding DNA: TGTGCCAGCAGTTACGAGGGCGGGGTGAACGGCGGGGAGCTGTTTTTT.

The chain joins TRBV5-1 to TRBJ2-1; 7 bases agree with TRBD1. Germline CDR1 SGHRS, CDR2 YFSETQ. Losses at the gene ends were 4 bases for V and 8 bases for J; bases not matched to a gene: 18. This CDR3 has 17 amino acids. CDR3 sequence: CASSGGPQGYVDDEQFF. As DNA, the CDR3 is TGCGCCAGCAGCGGAGGCCCACAGGGGTATGTGGACGATGAGCAGTTCTTC.

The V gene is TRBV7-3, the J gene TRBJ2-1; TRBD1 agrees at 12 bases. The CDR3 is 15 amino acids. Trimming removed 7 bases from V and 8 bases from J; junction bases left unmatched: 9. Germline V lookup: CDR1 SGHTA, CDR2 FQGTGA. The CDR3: CASTSGTGGADEQFF. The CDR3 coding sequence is TGTGCCAGCACCTCCGGGACAGGGGGCGCGGATGAGCAGTTCTTC.

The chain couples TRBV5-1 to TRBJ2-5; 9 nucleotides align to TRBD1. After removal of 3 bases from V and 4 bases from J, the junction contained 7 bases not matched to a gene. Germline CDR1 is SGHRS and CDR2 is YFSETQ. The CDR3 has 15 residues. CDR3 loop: CASSYPGQGSETQYF. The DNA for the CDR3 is TGCGCCAGCAGCTATCCGGGACAGGGATCAGAGACCCAGTACTTC.

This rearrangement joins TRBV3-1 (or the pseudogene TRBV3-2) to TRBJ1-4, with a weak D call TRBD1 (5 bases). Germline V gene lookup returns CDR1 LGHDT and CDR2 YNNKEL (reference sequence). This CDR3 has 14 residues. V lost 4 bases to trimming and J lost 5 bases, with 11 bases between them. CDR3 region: CASSPSGGNEKLFF. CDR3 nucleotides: TGTGCCAGCAGCCCTTCGGGGGGGAATGAAAAACTGTTTTTT.

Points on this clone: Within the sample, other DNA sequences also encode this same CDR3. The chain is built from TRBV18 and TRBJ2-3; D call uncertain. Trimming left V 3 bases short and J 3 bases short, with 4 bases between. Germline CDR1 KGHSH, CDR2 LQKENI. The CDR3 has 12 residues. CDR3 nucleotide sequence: TGTGCCAGCTCACCCAGAACAGATACGCAGTATTTT. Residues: CASSPRTDTQYF.